This entry features one T cell receptor beta chain sequence. Its antigen is as yet unknown. The entry originates in a study of T cells in Graves' hyperthyroidism and ophthalmopathy. Study at large: The authors collected peripheral blood at initial diagnosis, before any treatment.

Amplification yielded TCR beta CDR3 regions, with RNA transcripts as the source. The TCR CDR3 first-round RT-PCR relied on the HTBI primer set. TCRdb analysed the multiplex PCR reads with MiXCR anew, one entry per CDR3 protein. Of around 400,000 distinct CDR3 sequences in the sample, roughly 15% were seen once. Study-wide points: Researchers report that a 13 V-J model separated ophthalmopathy from stable hyperthyroidism.

There are 16 residues in the CDR3. Germline V CDR1 and CDR2: MNHEY, SVGAGI. Trimming stripped 2 bases from V and 0 bases from J, with 12 bases between. This receptor was obtained from an older woman with Graves' ophthalmopathy. The specimen was blood. The chain combines TRBV6-5 with TRBJ2-3, with D uncertain. Written as DNA, the CDR3 is TGTGCCAGCAGTTACGGCGAGGTTCTTAGCACAGATACGCAGTATTTT. Translating it yields CASSYGEVLSTDTQYF.